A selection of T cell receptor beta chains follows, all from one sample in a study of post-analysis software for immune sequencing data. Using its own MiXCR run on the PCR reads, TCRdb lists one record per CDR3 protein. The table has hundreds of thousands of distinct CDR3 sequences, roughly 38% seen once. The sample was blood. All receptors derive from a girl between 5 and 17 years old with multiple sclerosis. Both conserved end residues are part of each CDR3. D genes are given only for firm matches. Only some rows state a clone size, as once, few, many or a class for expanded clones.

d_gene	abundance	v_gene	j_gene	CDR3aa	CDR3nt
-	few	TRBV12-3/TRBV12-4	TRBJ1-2	CASRLRGRGGYTF	TGTGCCAGCAGGCTTCGGGGGCGTGGTGGCTACACCTTC
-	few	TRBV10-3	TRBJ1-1	CASTGGNTEAFF	TGTGCCTCCACCGGGGGGAACACTGAAGCTTTCTTT
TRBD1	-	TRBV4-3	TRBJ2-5	CASSQGTGEWETQYF	TGCGCTAGCAGCCAAGGGACAGGGGAGTGGGAGACCCAGTACTTC
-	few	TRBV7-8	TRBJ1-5	CASGKGQPYQPQHF	TGTGCCAGCGGGAAGGGGCAGCCTTATCAGCCCCAGCATTTT
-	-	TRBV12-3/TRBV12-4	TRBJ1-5	CASSRGGVGNQPQHF	TGTGCCAGCAGTAGGGGGGGGGTTGGCAATCAGCCCCAGCATTTT
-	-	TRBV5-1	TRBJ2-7	CASSWGNKMYGYEQYF	TGCGCCAGCAGCTGGGGGAACAAGATGTACGGCTACGAGCAGTACTTC
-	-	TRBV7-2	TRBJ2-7	CASSRGRTGYEQYF	TGTGCCAGCAGCAGAGGACGGACTGGTTACGAGCAGTACTTC
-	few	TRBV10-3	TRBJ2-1	CAITAGTTYNEQFF	TGTGCCATCACCGCCGGGACGACCTACAATGAGCAGTTCTTC
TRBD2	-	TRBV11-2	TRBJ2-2	CASSLDPGLAGGPHGELFF	TGTGCCAGCAGCTTAGATCCGGGACTAGCGGGGGGGCCTCACGGGGAGCTGTTTTTT
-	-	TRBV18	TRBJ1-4	CASSEGLTNEKRFF	TGTGCCAGCTCAGAGGGGCTAACTAATGAAAAACGGTTTTTT
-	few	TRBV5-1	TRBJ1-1	CASSPGGGSTEAFF	TGCGCCAGCAGCCCGGGAGGGGGAAGCACTGAAGCTTTCTTT
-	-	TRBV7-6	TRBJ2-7	CASSQKLVTEQYF	TGTGCCAGCAGCCAGAAACTAGTTACCGAGCAGTACTTC
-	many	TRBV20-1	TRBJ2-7	CSASIRDYEQYF	TGCAGTGCTAGCATTAGGGACTACGAGCAGTACTTC
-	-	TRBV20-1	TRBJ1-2	CSARGQDGPNYGYTF	TGCAGTGCTAGAGGACAGGACGGGCCTAACTATGGCTACACCTTC
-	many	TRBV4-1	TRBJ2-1	CASSHYNEQFF	TGCGCCAGCAGCCATTACAATGAGCAGTTCTTC
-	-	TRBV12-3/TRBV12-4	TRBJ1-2	CASSLKSNYGYTF	TGTGCCAGCAGTTTAAAGTCTAACTATGGCTACACCTTC
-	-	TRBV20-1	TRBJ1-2	CSAQENYGYTF	TGCAGTGCTCAGGAGAACTATGGCTACACCTTC
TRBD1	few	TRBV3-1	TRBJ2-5	CASSPGTGVGETRYF	TGTGCCAGCAGCCCCGGGACAGGGGTAGGAGAGACCCGGTACTTC
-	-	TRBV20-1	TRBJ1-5	CSARVPGGRHQPQHF	TGCAGTGCTAGAGTCCCGGGGGGCCGCCATCAGCCCCAGCATTTT
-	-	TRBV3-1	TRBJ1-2	CASSPYAGPANYGYTF	TGTGCCAGCAGCCCCTATGCCGGCCCGGCTAACTATGGCTACACCTTC